The 22 T cell receptor beta chains in this list originate from one sample, sequenced in a study of blood T cell repertoires in COVID-19. TCRdb's copy holds only in-frame clones and misses some; the assay was immunoSEQ multiplex PCR. The data contain 60,000 to 65,000 clones, 65% to 90% of them singletons. Sample: peripheral blood. The receptors were gathered from a man aged 50-60 years with COVID-19, enrolled during active disease.

This chain links TRBV11-2 with TRBJ2-7; the match to TRBD1 covers 9 bases. Per the germline V gene, CDR1 is SGHAT and CDR2 is FQNNGV. The CDR3 spans 14 residues. J lost 4 bases, V lost 6 bases, and 7 bases had no gene match. The CDR3 loop is CASRFTGGLYEQYF. In DNA, the CDR3 is TGTGCCAGCAGGTTTACAGGGGGCCTATACGAGCAGTACTTC.

The V call is TRBV18, the J call TRBJ2-5, with D unresolved. This CDR3 is 12 amino acids long. CDR1 KGHSH and CDR2 LQKENI come from the germline V gene. Trimming left V 1 base short and J 4 bases short, with 4 bases between. CDR3 DNA: TGTGCCAGCTCACCACTCGGAGAGACCCAGTACTTC. Its protein product is CASSPLGETQYF.

The genes are TRBV29-1 and TRBJ2-2; TRBD1 might be the D (6 bases). Germline assignment: CDR1 SQVTM and CDR2 ANQGSEA. The CDR3 has 14 amino acids. Trimming pared 3 bases from V and 4 bases from J, leaving 12 bases between. The CDR3 nucleotides are TGCAGCGTTGAGAGGGGGTATAGCACCGGGGAGCTGTTTTTT. Protein product: CSVERGYSTGELFF.

The rearrangement uses TRBV10-1 and TRBJ2-1; D call uncertain. Germline lookup yields CDR1 WNHNN and CDR2 SYGVQD (reference sequence). The length of the CDR3 is 13 residues. The V gene lost 2 bases and the J gene lost 7 bases, with 9 bases spanning the gap. Here the CDR3 DNA reads TGCGCCAGCAGTGAGAATATTGTGAATGAGCAGTTCTTC. Encoded protein: CASSENIVNEQFF.

The J gene is TRBJ2-1, the V gene TRBV7-8, with 9 bases aligning to TRBD2. From germline, CDR1 is SGHVS and CDR2 FQNEAQ. The V and J ends lost 2 bases and 7 bases, in that order; junction bases with no gene match: 9. This CDR3 contains 16 residues. The CDR3 sequence is CASSLWVAGDVNEQFF. The CDR3 DNA reads as TGTGCCAGCAGCTTATGGGTAGCGGGAGATGTGAATGAGCAGTTCTTC.

The rearrangement joins TRBV7-3 to TRBJ2-3, with 10 nucleotides matching TRBD2. The CDR3 totals 14 residues. J was trimmed by 4 bases and V by 6 bases; bases with no gene match: 4. Looked up from germline, CDR1 is SGHTA and CDR2 is FQGTGA. The CDR3 bases are TGTGCCAGCAGTCTAGCGGGGGTCTCAGATACGCAGTATTTT. Protein product: CASSLAGVSDTQYF.

J is TRBJ2-5 and V is TRBV28; a weak D match, TRBD2 (7 bases). CDR1 is MDHEN, CDR2 SYDVKM, per germline. Trimming left V 7 bases short and J 5 bases short, with 14 bases between. The CDR3 runs 13 residues. This CDR3 is CASNKGGSETQYF. Here the CDR3 DNA reads TGTGCCAGCAACAAGGGGGGGTCCGAGACCCAGTACTTC. Together with reference TRBV28 and TRBJ2-5, the CDR3 gives the full variable domain: DVKVTQSSRYLVKRTGEKVFLECVQDMDHENMFWYRQDPGLGLRLIYFSYDVKMKEKGDIPEGYSVSREKKERFSLILESASTNQTSMYLCASNKGGSETQYFGPGTRLLVL.

This clone was seen more than once but under ten times. The chain recombines TRBV5-1 with TRBJ2-5; TRBD1 aligns across 9 bases. J gave up 5 bases and V 0 bases, and 5 bases lay outside the gene matches. Germline lookup yields CDR1 SGHRS and CDR2 YFSETQ. The CDR3 extends over 15 amino acids. The CDR3 DNA sequence: TGCGCCAGCAGCTTGGTGGGACAGGGAAGGGAGACCCAGTACTTC. Translation: CASSLVGQGRETQYF.

A few counts support this clone. The gene calls are TRBV6-5 and TRBJ2-7, with TRBD2 identical over 13 bases. The V segment lost 7 bases and the J segment 5 bases; nucleotides outside the gene matches: 8. Germline assignment: CDR1 MNHEY and CDR2 SVGAGI. The CDR3 is 15 residues long. This CDR3 is CASKRTSGSPDEQYF. For the CDR3, the DNA is TGTGCCAGCAAGAGGACTAGCGGGAGTCCCGACGAGCAGTACTTC.

In its sample, this clone was seen a few times. This chain connects TRBV5-3 to TRBJ2-1; 8 positions match TRBD2. TRBV5-3 is filed as an ORF, its function uncertain. The CDR3 covers 16 residues. V lost 4 bases, J lost 5 bases, and 11 bases stayed unmatched. In DNA, the CDR3 is TGTGCCAGAAGCGTCCTACCCGGGACTAGGGACAATGAGCAGTTCTTC. This gives the protein CARSVLPGTRDNEQFF.

The V gene is TRBV5-1, the J gene TRBJ2-1; 9 nucleotides line up with TRBD1. The CDR3 is made up of 15 amino acids. Germline CDR1 is SGHRS and CDR2 is YFSETQ. V trimming: 2 bases; J trimming: 4 bases; junction bases outside the gene matches: 4. CDR3 sequence reads: CASSFETGGYNEQFF. The CDR3 coding sequence is TGCGCCAGCAGCTTTGAGACAGGGGGATACAATGAGCAGTTCTTC.

About this clone itself: Germline and junction disagree at one end, which may indicate a read error. The chain employs TRBV28 and TRBJ1-4; D might be TRBD1 (6 bases). This CDR3 has 14 residues. CDR1 is MDHEN and CDR2 is SYDVKM in the germline V gene. The CDR3 region is CASRIRTENGKLFF. The CDR3, as DNA: TGTGCCAGCAGGATTCGGACAGAGAATGGAAAACTGTTTTTT.

The CDR3 here is CASSLIPLTGGANTEAFF. The CDR3 region has the DNA TGTGCCAGCAGCTTAATCCCCCTGACAGGGGGCGCGAACACTGAAGCTTTCTTT. The chain carries TRBV7-8 and TRBJ1-1, with 10 positions matching TRBD1. The CDR3 covers 18 residues. Germline assignment: CDR1 SGHVS and CDR2 FQNEAQ. Losses at the gene ends were 2 bases for V and 1 base for J; bases not matched to a gene: 10.

The rearrangement joins TRBV7-6 to TRBJ2-7; 11 positions match TRBD1. The CDR3 has 16 residues. After removal of 5 bases from V and 3 bases from J, the junction contained 9 bases not matched to a gene. Germline V gene sequence: CDR1 SGHVS, CDR2 FNYEAQ. The DNA for the CDR3 is TGTGCCAGCAGCCCACTGGGACAGGGGGTATTCTACGAGCAGTACTTC. It codes for CASSPLGQGVFYEQYF.

The chain links TRBV2 to TRBJ2-7, with TRBD1 identical over 8 bases. Germline CDR1 is SNHLY and CDR2 is FYNNEI. This CDR3 region has 13 residues. Trimming at V came to 7 bases and at J to 6 bases, leaving 8 bases not matched to a gene. CDR3 DNA sequence: TGTGCCAGCACCAAGGACAGGGCCGGCGAGCAGTACTTC. Amino acid sequence: CASTKDRAGEQYF.

V gene TRBV6-1 combines with J gene TRBJ1-2; D gene unclear. Germline CDR1 is MNHNS and CDR2 is SASEGT. The CDR3 is 14 amino acids. Trimming shortened V by 2 bases and J by 0 bases, and 7 bases separated the two germline ends. The CDR3 region is CASSESVTNYGYTF. CDR3 bases: TGTGCCAGCAGTGAATCAGTCACTAACTATGGCTACACCTTC.

The chain combines TRBV24-1 with TRBJ1-2; 9 positions agree with TRBD1. The J segment lost 4 bases and the V segment lost 3 bases, leaving 11 bases of the junction unmatched. Germline lookup yields CDR1 KGHDR and CDR2 SFDVKD. The CDR3 consists of 17 residues. This chain's CDR3 is CATSDHEGQGLGYGYTF. CDR3 bases: TGTGCCACCAGTGATCATGAGGGACAGGGTTTAGGCTATGGCTACACCTTC.

V and J are TRBV4-3 and TRBJ2-7; D perhaps matches TRBD2 (5 bases). CDR1 and CDR2 (germline): LGHNA, YSLEER. Deletions cut 2 bases from V and 2 bases from J, with 13 bases between. The CDR3 has 15 residues. The CDR3 region is CASSQNAFGTYEQYF. The CDR3 nucleotides read TGCGCCAGCAGCCAAAACGCTTTCGGGACCTACGAGCAGTACTTC.

The chain uses TRBV12-3 or TRBV12-4 and TRBJ2-7, with D hard to call. Trimming left V 5 bases short and J 3 bases short, with 5 bases between. CDR3 length: 11 amino acids. In nucleotides, the CDR3 is TGTGCCAGCAGTCAGGACTACGAGCAGTACTTC. It translates to CASSQDYEQYF.

The CDR3 here is CASSSTTPGQYF. In DNA, the CDR3 is TGTGCCAGCAGCTCTACTACACCGGGGCAGTACTTC. The gene calls are TRBV7-2 and TRBJ2-7, with unresolved D. The V and J ends lost 4 bases and 9 bases respectively, with 13 bases between them. There are 12 residues in the CDR3. Germline V gene lookup returns CDR1 SGHTA and CDR2 FQGNSA.

J is TRBJ1-5 and V is TRBV7-2, with 7 positions matching TRBD1. Germline V gene sequence: CDR1 SGHTA, CDR2 FQGNSA. Trimming took 4 bases from V and 6 from J; bases not matched to a gene: 6. The CDR3 contains 14 residues. This CDR3 is CASSSTGVAQPQHF. The CDR3 DNA sequence: TGTGCCAGCAGCTCTACAGGGGTAGCTCAGCCCCAGCATTTT. The full variable domain, its missing parts supplied by reference TRBV7-2 and TRBJ1-5, is GAGVSQSPSNKVTEKGKDVELRCDPISGHTALYWYRQSLGQGLEFLIYFQGNSAPDKSGLPSDRFSAERTGGSVSTLTIQRTQQEDSAVYLCASSSTGVAQPQHFGDGTRLSIL.

The CDR3 protein is CASSDGRVDTIYF. CDR3 coding DNA: TGTGCCAGTAGTGACGGCAGGGTGGACACCATATATTTT. This sequence joins TRBV19 and TRBJ1-3; the D gene is possibly TRBD1 (5 bases). The V and J ends lost 5 bases and 8 bases respectively, with 13 bases between them. The germline gives CDR1 LNHDA, CDR2 SQIVND (reference sequence). The CDR3 is 13 amino acids.